The 20 T cell receptor beta chains below all came from one sample that was sequenced in a study of blood T cell repertoires in COVID-19. The data were produced by immunoSEQ multiplex PCR, yet TCRdb's version contains in-frame clones alone and is incomplete. The data hold 130,000 or so clones, with about 77% observed a single time. The sample comprised peripheral blood. All receptors derive from a man older than 75 with acute or convalescent COVID-19.

V gene TRBV2 combines with J gene TRBJ2-1, with 11 bases that match TRBD1. Germline CDR1 SNHLY, CDR2 FYNNEI. V lost 6 bases to trimming and J lost 2 bases; unmatched junction nucleotides: 6. The CDR3 is 16 amino acids. The CDR3: CASSAGTGGTYNEQFF. For the CDR3, the DNA is TGTGCCAGCAGCGCCGGGACAGGGGGTACCTACAATGAGCAGTTCTTC.

The chain employs TRBV7-2 and TRBJ2-7; perhaps TRBD1 as D (5 bases). Germline CDR1 reads SGHTA; CDR2 reads FQGNSA. V lost 1 base, J lost 2 bases, and 12 bases lay in between. This CDR3 has 15 residues. The CDR3 region has the DNA TGTGCCAGCAGCTTAGATAGACAGAAAGCCTACGAGCAGTACTTC. Translated: CASSLDRQKAYEQYF.

V and J are TRBV5-1 and TRBJ2-2, with TRBD2 matching over 9 bases. Germline V lookup: CDR1 SGHRS, CDR2 YFSETQ. CDR3 length equals 15 residues. V lost 4 bases, J lost 4 bases, and 5 bases stayed unmatched. The CDR3 is CASSGLAGSTGELFF. The CDR3 nucleotides are TGCGCCAGCAGCGGGCTAGCGGGGAGCACCGGGGAGCTGTTTTTT.

This clone was recorded a few times. This chain links TRBV30 with TRBJ2-5; the match to TRBD1 covers 9 bases. Trimming removed 0 bases from V and 2 bases from J; junction bases left unmatched: 4. The germline V gene has CDR1 GTSNPN and CDR2 SVGIG (reference sequence). There are 15 residues in the CDR3. The CDR3 coding sequence is TGTGCCTGGAGTGTCGGGACAGGGAGGCAAGAGACCCAGTACTTC. Its protein is CAWSVGTGRQETQYF.

The table lists this clone with a count of one. The chain recombines TRBV27 with TRBJ1-2; 7 bases agree with TRBD1. The V segment lost 5 bases and the J segment 2 bases; nucleotides outside the gene matches: 5. The CDR3 spans 14 residues. The V gene's germline CDR1 is MNHEY and CDR2 SMNVEV (reference sequence). CDR3 protein: CASSRATGNYGYTF. The CDR3 DNA follows: TGTGCCAGCAGTCGTGCGACAGGGAACTATGGCTACACCTTC.

The genes are TRBV7-9 and TRBJ1-4, with D perhaps matching TRBD1 (5 bases). CDR1 and CDR2 from the germline V gene are SEHNR and FQNEAQ (reference sequence). The CDR3 totals 15 residues. Trimming removed 4 bases at V and 5 bases at J, with 14 bases between. CDR3 nucleotides: TGTGCCAGCAGCTCGGCCCAGGGCCCAAATGAAAAACTGTTTTTT. Residues: CASSSAQGPNEKLFF. The full variable domain, completed using reference TRBV7-9 and TRBJ1-4, is DTGVSQNPRHKITKRGQNVTFRCDPISEHNRLYWYRQTLGQGPEFLTYFQNEAQLEKSRLLSDRFSAERPKGSFSTLEIQRTEQGDSAMYLCASSSAQGPNEKLFFGSGTQLSVL.

This clone was recorded only once. V usage is TRBV11-2 and J usage is TRBJ1-6; TRBD1 matches 7 bases. This CDR3 spans 15 amino acids. The J segment lost 7 bases and the V segment lost 5 bases, leaving 8 bases of the junction unmatched. Germline V gene lookup returns CDR1 SGHAT and CDR2 FQNNGV. The CDR3 loop is CASSPWTGGNSPLHF. Here the CDR3 DNA reads TGTGCCAGCAGCCCTTGGACAGGAGGGAATTCACCCCTCCACTTT.

V is TRBV6-1 and J is TRBJ2-5; TRBD2 matches at 10 bases. This CDR3 contains 16 residues. The germline V gene encodes CDR1 MNHNS and CDR2 SASEGT. Germline trimming cut 1 base from V and 2 bases from J; bases unmatched to any gene: 4. Here the CDR3 DNA reads TGTGCCAGCAGTGAAGAAGCGGGGGGGATACAAGAGACCCAGTACTTC. Its protein product is CASSEEAGGIQETQYF.

This clone was seen only once. This chain uses TRBV6-4 with TRBJ1-4; 7 bases fit TRBD1. V lost 3 bases, J lost 4 bases, and 5 bases stayed unmatched. The V gene's germline CDR1 is MRHNA and CDR2 SNTAGT. CDR3 length equals 15 residues. The CDR3 loop reads CASSETGQYNEKLFF. The CDR3 DNA reads as TGTGCCAGCAGTGAGACGGGACAGTATAATGAAAAACTGTTTTTT.

The V and J genes are TRBV7-6 and TRBJ2-7, with TRBD2 matching 8 bases. This CDR3 region has 15 residues. The germline V gene encodes CDR1 SGHVS and CDR2 FNYEAQ. Trimming removed 5 bases from V and 5 bases from J; junction bases left unmatched: 11. For the CDR3, the DNA is TGTGCCAGCAGCCCGGGCGGGGGGTTTATGGACGAGCAGTACTTC. It specifies CASSPGGGFMDEQYF.

The chain carries TRBV5-1 and TRBJ1-4; TRBD1 matches 9 bases. The length of the CDR3 is 14 residues. The junction had 3 bases not matched to a gene; V was cut back by 4 bases and J by 5 bases. Germline assignment: CDR1 SGHRS and CDR2 YFSETQ. CDR3 bases: TGCGCCAGCAGCACCGGACAGGGGAATGAAAAACTGTTTTTT. This codes for CASSTGQGNEKLFF.

This CDR3 is CASRSQGNYGYTF. Here the CDR3 DNA reads TGTGCCAGCAGATCTCAGGGGAACTATGGCTACACCTTC. V usage is TRBV7-9 and J usage is TRBJ1-2, with a weak D call TRBD1 (6 bases). The CDR3 length is 13 residues. In germline, CDR1 is SEHNR, CDR2 FQNEAQ (reference sequence). The V end lost 6 bases, the J end lost 2 bases, and 10 bases lay between the germline ends.

This chain joins TRBV7-9 and TRBJ2-2; D is possibly TRBD1 (5 bases). The CDR3 sequence is 14 residues long. V lost 2 bases and J 5 bases, leaving 9 bases between the germline ends. The germline gives CDR1 SEHNR, CDR2 FQNEAQ (reference sequence). CDR3 region: CASSLRQGTGELFF. CDR3 coding DNA: TGTGCCAGCAGCTTACGCCAGGGAACCGGGGAGCTGTTTTTT. The variable domain in full, with the rest retrieved from reference TRBV7-9 and TRBJ2-2, is DTGVSQNPRHKITKRGQNVTFRCDPISEHNRLYWYRQTLGQGPEFLTYFQNEAQLEKSRLLSDRFSAERPKGSFSTLEIQRTEQGDSAMYLCASSLRQGTGELFFGEGSRLTVL.

J is TRBJ1-3 and V is TRBV25-1; D perhaps matches TRBD1 (6 bases). The CDR3 has 17 residues. The germline CDR1 and CDR2 sequences are MGHDK and SYGVNS. Trimming left V 5 bases short and J 0 bases short, with 17 bases between. CDR3 DNA: TGTGCCAGCAGTTGGGGGTCGACAGGCTACTCTGGAAACACCATATATTTT. Amino acids: CASSWGSTGYSGNTIYF.

The CDR3 DNA reads as TGTGCCAGCAGCTTGGGCCTGGACACCTTCTATGGCTACACCTTC. It specifies CASSLGLDTFYGYTF. The chain recombines TRBV5-4 with TRBJ1-2; D possibly corresponds to TRBD1 (5 bases). Germline lookup yields CDR1 SGHNT and CDR2 YYREEE (reference sequence). Trimming shortened V by 0 bases and J by 4 bases, and 13 bases separated the two germline ends. The CDR3 sequence is 15 residues long. Full variable domain (rest looked up from reference TRBV5-4 and TRBJ1-2): ETGVTQSPTHLIKTRGQQVTLRCSSQSGHNTVSWYQQALGQGPQFIFQYYREEENGRGNFPPRFSGLQFPNYSSELNVNALELDDSALYLCASSLGLDTFYGYTFGSGTRLTVV.

The V gene is TRBV5-6, the J gene TRBJ2-7; tentative D call: TRBD1 (5 bases). Deletions cut 4 bases from V and 4 bases from J, with 12 bases between. CDR1 SGHDT and CDR2 YYEEEE come from the germline V gene. The CDR3 length is 13 residues. CDR3 sequence reads: CASSTTGRYEQYF. DNA for the CDR3: TGTGCCAGCAGCACAACAGGACGGTACGAGCAGTACTTC.

This chain connects TRBV9 to TRBJ2-5; 11 bases are a match to TRBD2. This CDR3 region has 15 residues. CDR1 is SGDLS and CDR2 is YYNGEE in the germline V gene. The J segment lost 2 bases and the V segment lost 1 base, leaving 1 base of the junction unmatched. CDR3 amino acids: CASSVLAGGQETQYF. CDR3 nucleotide sequence: TGTGCCAGCAGCGTATTAGCGGGGGGGCAAGAGACCCAGTACTTC.

The chain carries TRBV28 and TRBJ2-2, with 9 bases identical to TRBD1. The CDR3 is made up of 17 amino acids. Losses at the gene ends were 5 bases for V and 3 bases for J; bases not matched to a gene: 10. CDR1 is MDHEN and CDR2 is SYDVKM in the germline V gene. CDR3 sequence (DNA): TGTGCCAGCAGTCTCCTTCCGGGACAGGGCTACACCGGGGAGCTGTTTTTT. As protein: CASSLLPGQGYTGELFF.

V gene TRBV15 combines with J gene TRBJ1-5; D not certain. The length of the CDR3 is 12 residues. CDR1 and CDR2 from the germline V gene are LNHNV and YYDKDF (reference sequence). V was trimmed by 1 base and J by 9 bases, leaving 7 bases between them. CDR3: CATSRALSPQHF. The CDR3 nucleotides read TGTGCCACCAGCAGAGCTCTTTCGCCCCAGCATTTT.

The chain uses TRBV11-2 and TRBJ2-2, with 7 bases matching TRBD1. CDR1 SGHAT and CDR2 FQNNGV come from the germline V gene. The CDR3 is 15 amino acids. The junction had 5 bases not matched to a gene; V was cut back by 1 base and J by 6 bases. The DNA for the CDR3 is TGTGCCAGCAGCTTAGCAGTGACAGGGCCCGGGGAGCTGTTTTTT. Translated, it gives CASSLAVTGPGELFF.